Sequencing of this T cell receptor beta chain was carried out in a study of a mutant IDH1 vaccine in newly diagnosed glioma. Study-level information: Patients' prior therapy spanned radiotherapy, temozolomide, or both; most underwent both.

A word on this clone: The antigen remains unidentified.

CDR3 length: 16 residues. Trimming stripped 0 bases from V and 4 bases from J, with 13 bases between. CDR1 and CDR2 from the germline V gene are SGDLS and YYNGEE. Time point reported: week 11, during vaccination. Each vaccine dose was 300 ug of mutant IDH1 20-mer peptide, with topical imiquimod. Using immunoSEQ multiplex PCR, the repertoire was profiled, and TCRdb retains in-frame clones only, with some absent. The sample lists about 40,000 clones, roughly 80% occurring once. Broader study findings: The study observed vaccine-induced immune responses in more than 80% of patients.

This specimen was peripheral blood mononuclear cells (PBMCs), taken from a glioma patient whose treatment included an IDH1 peptide vaccine. The chain carries TRBV9 and TRBJ2-2, with D perhaps TRBD2 (6 bases). This sequence originates from a woman in her thirties with glioma. Some clones in this sample may be carry-over from other donors' samples. CDR3 amino acids: CASSVDVGGGTGELFF. For the CDR3, the DNA is TGTGCCAGCAGCGTAGACGTGGGAGGAGGCACCGGGGAGCTGTTTTTT.